These T cell receptor beta chains were read from a single sample in a study of a mutant IDH1 vaccine in newly diagnosed glioma. Some clones are missing from TCRdb's copy, which holds only in-frame ones; the method was immunoSEQ multiplex PCR. The data show about 20,000 clones, around 80% seen once. No antigen is known for these receptors. The starting material was PBMCs, obtained from a glioma patient whose treatment included an IDH1 peptide vaccine. These receptors originate from a young man with glioma. Each CDR3 is given with its conserved first and last residue. D genes are given only for firm matches. Clone size, where shown, is once, few, many, or a class for clones that have expanded.

>TRBV2|NA|TRBJ2-3|NA|19
CASSEMGLRAGFSTDTQYF
TGTGCCAGCAGTGAAATGGGACTCCGGGCAGGGTTTAGCACAGATACGCAGTATTTT
>TRBV29-1|NA|TRBJ1-5|TRBD1|13
CSVSVQGDQPQHF
TGCAGCGTTTCCGTACAGGGGGATCAGCCCCAGCATTTT
>TRBV2|NA|TRBJ2-6|TRBD2|17
CASREREWSSGANVLTF
TGTGCCAGCAGAGAGCGGGAGTGGAGCTCTGGGGCCAACGTCCTGACTTTC
>TRBV5-4|NA|TRBJ2-7|NA|15
CASSLKLARASEQYF
TGTGCCAGCAGCTTAAAACTCGCCCGGGCTTCCGAGCAGTACTTC
>TRBV2|NA|TRBJ1-2|NA|14
CASSASRTAYGYTF
TGTGCCAGCAGCGCCTCTCGGACGGCCTATGGCTACACCTTC
>TRBV5-1|NA|TRBJ2-2|TRBD1|15
CASSPGQGGTGELFF
TGCGCCAGCAGCCCGGGACAGGGGGGCACCGGGGAGCTGTTTTTT
>TRBV6-6|NA|TRBJ1-1|NA|13
CASETNFNTEAFF
TGTGCCAGCGAGACAAACTTCAACACTGAAGCTTTCTTT
>TRBV27|NA|TRBJ2-3|NA|14
CASSSHRNTDTQYF
TGTGCCAGCAGTTCCCACAGAAACACAGATACGCAGTATTTT
>TRBV2|NA|TRBJ2-3|TRBD2|16
CASSETSGASTDTQYF
TGTGCCAGCAGTGAAACTAGCGGGGCTAGCACAGATACGCAGTATTTT
>TRBV7-9|NA|TRBJ1-5|TRBD1|14
CASSPGQSDQPQHF
TGTGCCAGCAGCCCGGGACAGTCGGATCAGCCCCAGCATTTT
>TRBV6-6|NA|TRBJ1-5|NA|15
CASSPRQSSNQPQHF
TGTGCCAGCAGCCCCCGACAGTCTAGCAATCAGCCCCAGCATTTT
>TRBV7-8|few|TRBJ1-1|NA|13
CASSLGRNTEAFF
TGTGCCAGCAGCTTAGGGAGGAACACTGAAGCTTTCTTT
>TRBV5-4|NA|TRBJ2-5|TRBD2|16
CASSSGTSGGQETQYF
TGTGCCAGCAGTTCCGGGACTAGCGGCGGACAAGAGACCCAGTACTTC
>TRBV5-1|NA|TRBJ1-1|NA|14
CASSSDGMNTEAFF
TGCGCCAGCAGCTCAGACGGAATGAACACTGAAGCTTTCTTT
>TRBV10-3|NA|TRBJ2-7|TRBD2|16
CAISDPAGTNSYEQYF
TGTGCCATCAGTGATCCTGCCGGGACTAACTCCTACGAGCAGTACTTC
>TRBV6-5|once|TRBJ1-1|NA|13
CASSYSSKGVAFF
TGTGCCAGCAGTTACTCGAGTAAAGGGGTAGCTTTCTTT
>TRBV2|NA|TRBJ2-6|TRBD1|16
CASRGQAYSGANVLTF
TGTGCCAGCAGGGGACAGGCCTACTCTGGGGCCAACGTCCTGACTTTC
>TRBV10-1|NA|TRBJ2-2|TRBD1|15
CATGTGTLNTGELFF
TGCGCCACCGGGACAGGGACCCTTAACACCGGGGAGCTGTTTTTT
>TRBV5-4|few|TRBJ2-4|NA|16
CASSLGRGALGNIQYF
TGTGCCAGCAGCTTGGGCCGGGGGGCGCTCGGAAACATTCAGTACTTC
>TRBV27|NA|TRBJ2-3|NA|13
CASSPTVEDTQYF
TGTGCCAGCAGCCCGACTGTGGAGGATACGCAGTATTTT
>TRBV7-9|few|TRBJ1-2|NA|13
CASSWTENYGYTF
TGTGCCAGCAGCTGGACGGAGAACTATGGCTACACCTTC
>TRBV18|NA|TRBJ1-3|NA|15
CASSPRQISGNTIYF
TGTGCCAGCTCACCAAGGCAGATCTCTGGAAACACCATATATTTT
>TRBV19|NA|TRBJ2-7|NA|13
CASSRRDSYEQYF
TGTGCCAGTAGTAGGCGGGACAGCTACGAGCAGTACTTC
>TRBV7-7|few|TRBJ1-5|NA|16
CASTQAARVSNQPQHF
TGTGCCAGCACCCAGGCAGCCCGGGTAAGCAATCAGCCCCAGCATTTT
>TRBV19|once|TRBJ1-5|NA|15
CASRGGTVENQPQHF
TGTGCCAGTAGGGGCGGGACGGTGGAAAATCAGCCCCAGCATTTT
>TRBV27|NA|TRBJ1-5|NA|15
CASSSRRGFNQPQHF
TGTGCCAGCAGTTCCCGTAGGGGGTTCAATCAGCCCCAGCATTTT